The present TCR beta chain was sequenced within a study of T-cell reconstitution after alpha-beta-depleted transplantation in children. Germline V gene data show CDR1 as SGHRS and CDR2 as YFSETQ. This CDR3 contains 15 residues. Deletions cut 0 bases from V and 1 base from J, with 10 bases between. There are many counts of this clonotype. Preparing the TCRbeta library involved the use of unique molecular identifiers. TCRdb processed the PCR reads anew with MiXCR; each CDR3 protein has one entry. The table lists a few hundred thousand distinct CDR3 sequences, 9.7% of them singletons. Sequenced material: PBMCs from the stem cell graft donor, taken from the stem cell graft. The V and J genes are TRBV5-1 and TRBJ1-1; a weak D match, TRBD1 (5 bases). This clonotype was sampled from a human donor who donated a stem cell graft to a child with SCID. CDR3 in amino acids: CASSLVPGTNTEAFF. The CDR3 DNA sequence: TGCGCCAGCAGCTTGGTCCCAGGGACGAACACTGAAGCTTTCTTT.